This T cell receptor beta chain was sequenced for a study of response to subunit inactivated influenza vaccine. Study results and caveats: Researchers suggested that each seasonal influenza vaccination recruits few new T cells.

About this clonotype: Its specificity is unknown.

TCRdb re-called the RT-PCR reads through MiXCR, storing one row per CDR3 protein. The table lists 630,000 or so distinct CDR3 sequences, about 15% of them singletons. Germline CDR1 reads SGHRS; CDR2 reads YFSETQ. Trimming took 5 bases from V and 7 from J, leaving 18 bases between them. This CDR3 has 14 residues. This TCR was recovered from a middle-aged man who received an inactivated influenza vaccine. Sequenced material: PBMCs from blood, taken 11 to 12 days after vaccination. J is TRBJ2-5 and V is TRBV5-1; D unclear. The CDR3 DNA follows: TGCGCCAGCAGAGAGGATATCAGCCCTGGGACCCAGTACTTC. This codes for CASREDISPGTQYF.